Described below is a single TCR beta chain sequence and its context. Its antigen is unknown. The sample holds no much larger clone one base away, and base qualities are not on file. The time point label corresponds to: around 22 weeks on oral tofacitinib. What this sample's treatment or condition label stands for: oral pan-JAK inhibitor, 5-10 mg twice daily. From alopecia areata patients, peripheral blood was collected along with lesional scalp punch biopsies. PBMCs were isolated by density centrifugation and stained for CD3, CD4 and CD8, and CD4+ and CD8+ T cells were sorted on a FACSAria. Library preparation employed the immunoSEQ multiplex PCR assay. For TCR sequencing, RNA was extracted from every sample and reverse transcribed into cDNA to serve as template. SuperScript III was used to make first-strand cDNA, primed with a 2:1 mix of oligo-dT and random hexamers. Amplification bias was assessed with a synthetic immune receptor repertoire, and residual bias was removed computationally. The published analysis was carried out like this. Raw reads were preprocessed to remove errors, and CDR3 was defined by IMGT conventions from the conserved cysteine to phenylalanine. Clonality was calculated as 1 minus Shannon entropy normalized by log2 of the number of productive unique TCRs. Scalp TCRbeta sequences were cross-referenced with sorted blood CD4 and CD8 repertoires so that the CD4 or CD8 identity of scalp clones could be inferred. TCRdb re-hosts the immuneACCESS table, in-frame sequences only. Its copies lack some clones; in the studies checked, an unresolved V gene accounts for under half of them, and the cause for the rest is not known. The V and J calls and clone size are taken from that table; D and trimming were inferred from the DNA. Here the sample has 90,000 to 130,000 clones; less than 75% occur a single time. The leading ten clones occupy approximately 12% of the sample.

This record belongs to a study of CD8+ T cells in alopecia areata (dated by TCRdb to 2016 to 2019). With regard to the full study: Treated patients were enrolled in an open-label pilot trial of oral tofacitinib at 5 to 10 mg twice daily for moderate-to-severe alopecia areata. Patients stayed on tofacitinib for 6 to 18 months and then had 6 months of follow-up off drug so that delayed response and recurrence could be assessed. For the treated patients, the SALT score, which quantifies what percentage of scalp surface area is affected, served as the measure of disease severity. The study used high-throughput TCRbeta sequencing to examine T cell clonal expansion in alopecia areata, in both the C3H/HeJ mouse model and human patients. Human TCRbeta sequencing covered scalp tissue and sorted CD4+ and CD8+ peripheral blood T cells from patchy and totalis/universalis alopecia areata patients and healthy controls. Tofacitinib-treated patients had biopsies at baseline and at 4 and 24 weeks of treatment, with a later scalp biopsy in several patients. Clonality in the scalp was compared among normal scalp (n=4), patchy alopecia areata scalp (n=8), and alopecia totalis/universalis scalp (n=8). RNA came from the PAXgene miRNA kit for fixed scalp, the miRNeasy kit for PBMCs, and the RNeasy kit for mouse skin. TCRbeta CDR3 regions were amplified by immunoSEQ multiplex PCR with 35 Vbeta forward and 13 Jbeta reverse primers.

General conclusions and limits of the study: Many expanded lesional clones were found to persist in scalp and blood during tofacitinib treatment, and relapse after treatment cessation may be partly explained by this persistence. Scalp TCR repertoire analysis is complicated because resident alphabeta T cells in normal human skin are also sequenced, whereas mouse skin is dominated by gammadelta T cells. Tofacitinib significantly lowered scalp clonality and the number of expanded CD8+ clones among the top 100 scalp clones. Lesional scalp, especially in alopecia totalis/universalis, showed higher clonality and more expanded CD8+ clones than normal scalp, suggesting antigenic drive. TCR sequences shared between patients were less clear than in mice, possibly partly because of HLA diversity in the patient population. Because the treated cohort was small and included a single nonresponder, larger studies are needed to assess links between baseline CD8+ expansion and response.

Cut back by 1 base and 3 bases, the V and J ends lie 15 bases apart. The germline V gene yields LGHNA for CDR1 and YSLEER for CDR2. Spanning cysteine to phenylalanine, the CDR3 consists of 17 amino acids. Only the CDR3 region is kept as DNA, spanning 51 bases read in frame from base 1. The clonotype was recovered from a human donor with alopecia areata. The receptor chain draws on TRBV4-3 and TRBJ2-2; no D segment can be confidently identified. The input for sequencing was CD8+ T cells sorted from blood, taken at week 24, from a patient treated with tofacitinib. The nucleotide sequence is TGCGCCAGCAGCCAAGTTCTGGACGCCGAGGACACCGGGGAGCTGTTTTTT. This is translated as CASSQVLDAEDTGELFF.